What follows is one T cell receptor beta chain and its context. Its cognate antigen is unknown. V lost 5 bases and J lost 8, with 18 bases in between. The length of the CDR3 is 14 residues. In germline, CDR1 is KGHSH, CDR2 LQKENI. This record belongs to a study of cytomegalovirus exposure and HLA in healthy donors. The study's findings and limits: TCR beta chain V- and J-gene trimming was linked, in a later analysis, to a missense variant in DCLRE1C.

The PCR ran on 60 Vbeta and 13 Jbeta primers. The method was immunoSEQ multiplex PCR; TCRdb's version includes in-frame clones alone and lacks a portion of them. The table lists approximately 160,000 clones, about three quarters of them singletons, with 6.5% to 8.5% in the top ten. The clonotype was recovered from a woman between 40 and 50 years old in good health and CMV-seropositive. Sequencing was carried out using PBMCs. This chain links TRBV18 with TRBJ1-1; D gene uncertain. CDR3 DNA sequence: TGTGCCAGCTCATTAGAACCGGGAGGACCCGAAGCTTTCTTT. This translates into CASSLEPGGPEAFF.